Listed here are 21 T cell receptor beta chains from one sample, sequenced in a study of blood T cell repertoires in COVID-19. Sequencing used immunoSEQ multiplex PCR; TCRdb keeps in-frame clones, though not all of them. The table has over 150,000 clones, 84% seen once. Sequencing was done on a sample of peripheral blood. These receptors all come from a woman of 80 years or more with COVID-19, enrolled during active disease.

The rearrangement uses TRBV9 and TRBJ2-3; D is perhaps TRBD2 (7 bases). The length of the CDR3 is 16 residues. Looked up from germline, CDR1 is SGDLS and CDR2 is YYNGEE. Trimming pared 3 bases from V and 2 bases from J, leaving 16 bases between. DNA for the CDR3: TGTGCCAGCAGCGCGCAAGGGGGGGTAGCCACAGATACGCAGTATTTT. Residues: CASSAQGGVATDTQYF.

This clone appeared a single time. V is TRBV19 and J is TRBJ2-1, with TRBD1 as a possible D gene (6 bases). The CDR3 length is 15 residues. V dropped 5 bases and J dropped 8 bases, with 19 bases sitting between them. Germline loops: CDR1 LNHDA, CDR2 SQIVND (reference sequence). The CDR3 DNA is TGTGCCAGTAGTTGGGTCAGGGGTTCTTCGGATGAGCAGTTCTTC. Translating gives CASSWVRGSSDEQFF. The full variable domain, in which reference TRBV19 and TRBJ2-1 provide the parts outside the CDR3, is DGGITQSPKYLFRKEGQNVTLSCEQNLNHDAMYWYRQDPGQGLRLIYYSQIVNDFQKGDIAEGYSVSREKKESFPLTVTSAQKNPTAFYLCASSWVRGSSDEQFFGPGTRLTVL.

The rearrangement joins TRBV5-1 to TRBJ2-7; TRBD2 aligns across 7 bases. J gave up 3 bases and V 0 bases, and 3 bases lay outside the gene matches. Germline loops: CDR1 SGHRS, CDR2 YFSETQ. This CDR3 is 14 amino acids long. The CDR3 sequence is CASSLEAGVYEQYF. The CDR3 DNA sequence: TGCGCCAGCAGCTTGGAGGCGGGGGTCTACGAGCAGTACTTC. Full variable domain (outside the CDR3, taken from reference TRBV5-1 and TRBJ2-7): KAGVTQTPRYLIKTRGQQVTLSCSPISGHRSVSWYQQTPGQGLQFLFEYFSETQRNKGNFPGRFSGRQFSNSRSEMNVSTLELGDSALYLCASSLEAGVYEQYFGPGTRLTVT.

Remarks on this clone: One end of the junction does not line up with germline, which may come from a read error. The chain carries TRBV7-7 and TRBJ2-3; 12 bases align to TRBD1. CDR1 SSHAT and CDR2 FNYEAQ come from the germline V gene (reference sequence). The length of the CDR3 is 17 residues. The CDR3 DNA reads TGTGCTAGCAGCTTAGGACCGGGACAGGGGGCGGGAGATACGCAGTATTTT. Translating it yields CASSLGPGQGAGDTQYF.

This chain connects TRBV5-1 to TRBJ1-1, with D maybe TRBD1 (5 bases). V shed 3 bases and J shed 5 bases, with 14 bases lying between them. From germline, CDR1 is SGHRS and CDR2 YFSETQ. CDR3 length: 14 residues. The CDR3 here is CASSSRAPATEAFF. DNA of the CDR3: TGCGCCAGCAGCTCCAGGGCCCCGGCGACTGAAGCTTTCTTT.

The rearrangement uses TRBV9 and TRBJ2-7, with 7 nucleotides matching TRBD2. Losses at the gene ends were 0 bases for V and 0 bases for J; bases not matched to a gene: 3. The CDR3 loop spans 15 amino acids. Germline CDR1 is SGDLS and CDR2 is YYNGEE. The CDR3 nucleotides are TGTGCCAGCAGCGTAGCAGCGGGGCACTCCTACGAGCAGTACTTC. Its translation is CASSVAAGHSYEQYF.

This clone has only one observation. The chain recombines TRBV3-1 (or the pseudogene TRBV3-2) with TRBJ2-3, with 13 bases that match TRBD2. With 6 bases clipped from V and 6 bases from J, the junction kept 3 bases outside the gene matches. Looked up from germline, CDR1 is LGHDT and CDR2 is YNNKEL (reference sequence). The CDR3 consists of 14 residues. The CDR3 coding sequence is TGTGCCAGCAGTCGGACTAGCGGGAGCGATACGCAGTATTTT. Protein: CASSRTSGSDTQYF.

CDR3 in amino acids: CASSPAGGQGGTDTQYF. CDR3 nucleotides: TGTGCCAGCAGCCCAGCGGGTGGACAGGGAGGCACAGATACGCAGTATTTT. J is TRBJ2-3 and V is TRBV13, with 8 bases fitting TRBD1. The CDR3 totals 17 residues. The V segment lost 5 bases and the J segment 1 base; nucleotides outside the gene matches: 11. Per germline, CDR1 PRHDT and CDR2 FYEKMQ (reference sequence).

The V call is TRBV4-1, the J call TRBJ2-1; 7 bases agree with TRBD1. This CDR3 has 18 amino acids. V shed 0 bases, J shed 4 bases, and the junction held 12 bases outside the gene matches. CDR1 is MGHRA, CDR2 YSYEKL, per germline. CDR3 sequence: CASSQEVFRDSSYNEQFF. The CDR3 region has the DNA TGCGCCAGCAGCCAAGAAGTATTCAGGGACAGTTCTTACAATGAGCAGTTCTTC.

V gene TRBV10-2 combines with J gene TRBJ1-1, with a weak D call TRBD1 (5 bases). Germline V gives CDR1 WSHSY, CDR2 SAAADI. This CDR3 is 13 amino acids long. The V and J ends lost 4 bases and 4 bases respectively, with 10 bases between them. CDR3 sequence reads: CASSGAGFTEAFF. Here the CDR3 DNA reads TGCGCCAGCAGTGGGGCAGGGTTCACTGAAGCTTTCTTT.

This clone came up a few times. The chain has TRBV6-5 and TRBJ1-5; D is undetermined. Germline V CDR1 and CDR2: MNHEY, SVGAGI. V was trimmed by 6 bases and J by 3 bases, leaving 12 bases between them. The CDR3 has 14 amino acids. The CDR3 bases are TGTGCCAGCAGGCCAGCGCCGCCCAATCAGCCCCAGCATTTT. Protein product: CASRPAPPNQPQHF.

The DNA of the CDR3 is TGTGCCAGCAGTCCTCGGCTAGCGGGGGGCGAGCAGTACTTC. Its protein is CASSPRLAGGEQYF. V gene TRBV28 combines with J gene TRBJ2-7; TRBD2 matches at 11 bases. This CDR3 has 14 amino acids. Germline V gives CDR1 MDHEN, CDR2 SYDVKM. V gave up 5 bases and J gave up 6 bases; unmatched junction bases: 6.

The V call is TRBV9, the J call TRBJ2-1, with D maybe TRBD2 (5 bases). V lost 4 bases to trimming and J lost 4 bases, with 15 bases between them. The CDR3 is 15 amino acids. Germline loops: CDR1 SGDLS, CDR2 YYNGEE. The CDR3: CASSPRVALYNEQFF. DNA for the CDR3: TGTGCCAGCAGCCCGAGGGTGGCTCTGTACAATGAGCAGTTCTTC.

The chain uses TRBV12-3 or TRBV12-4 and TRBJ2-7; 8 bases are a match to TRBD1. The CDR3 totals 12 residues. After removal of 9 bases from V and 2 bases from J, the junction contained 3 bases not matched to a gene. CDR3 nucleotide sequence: TGTGCCAGTCGGGACAGGACCTACGAGCAGTACTTC. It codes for CASRDRTYEQYF.

In DNA form, the CDR3 reads TGTGCCAGCAGCATCCGGGACACCTACAATGAGCAGTTCTTC. Its translation: CASSIRDTYNEQFF. The chain couples TRBV5-5 to TRBJ2-1; tentatively, D is TRBD1 (6 bases). The CDR3 has 14 residues. Looked up from germline, CDR1 is SGHKS and CDR2 is YYEKEE (reference sequence). Deletions cut 4 bases from V and 2 bases from J, with 10 bases between. Together with reference TRBV5-5 and TRBJ2-1, the CDR3 gives the full variable domain: DAGVTQSPTHLIKTRGQQVTLRCSPISGHKSVSWYQQVLGQGPQFIFQYYEKEERGRGNFPDRFSARQFPNYSSELNVNALLLGDSALYLCASSIRDTYNEQFFGPGTRLTVL.

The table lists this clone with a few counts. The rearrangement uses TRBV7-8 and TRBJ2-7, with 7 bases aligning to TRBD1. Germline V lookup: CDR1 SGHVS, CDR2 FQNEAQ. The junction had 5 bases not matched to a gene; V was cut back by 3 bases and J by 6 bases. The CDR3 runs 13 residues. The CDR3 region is CASSFQGGGEQYF. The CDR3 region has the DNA TGTGCCAGCAGCTTTCAAGGGGGCGGCGAGCAGTACTTC.

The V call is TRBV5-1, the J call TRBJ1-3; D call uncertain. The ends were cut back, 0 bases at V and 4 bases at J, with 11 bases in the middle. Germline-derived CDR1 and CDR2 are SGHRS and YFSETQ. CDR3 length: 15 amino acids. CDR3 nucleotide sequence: TGCGCCAGCAGCTTGGGTGGCATTTTGGGAAACACCATATATTTT. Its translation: CASSLGGILGNTIYF.

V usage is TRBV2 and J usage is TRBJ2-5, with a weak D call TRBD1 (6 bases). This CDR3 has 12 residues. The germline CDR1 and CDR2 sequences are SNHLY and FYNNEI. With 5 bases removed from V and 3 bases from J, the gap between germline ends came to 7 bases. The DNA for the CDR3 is TGTGCCAGCAGTCGACAGGAAGAGACCCAGTACTTC. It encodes CASSRQEETQYF.

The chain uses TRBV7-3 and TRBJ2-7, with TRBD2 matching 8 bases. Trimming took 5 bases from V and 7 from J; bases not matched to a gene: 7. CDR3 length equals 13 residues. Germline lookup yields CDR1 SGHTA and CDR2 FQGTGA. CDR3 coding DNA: TGTGCCAGCAGCCCGGGGGGGGACGCGGAGCAGTACTTC. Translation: CASSPGGDAEQYF.

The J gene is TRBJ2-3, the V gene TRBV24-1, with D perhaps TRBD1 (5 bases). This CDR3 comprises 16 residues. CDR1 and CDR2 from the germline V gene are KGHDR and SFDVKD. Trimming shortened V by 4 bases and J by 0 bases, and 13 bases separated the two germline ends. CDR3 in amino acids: CATSDRQHLSTDTQYF. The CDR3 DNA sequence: TGTGCCACCAGTGACCGACAGCACTTGAGCACAGATACGCAGTATTTT.

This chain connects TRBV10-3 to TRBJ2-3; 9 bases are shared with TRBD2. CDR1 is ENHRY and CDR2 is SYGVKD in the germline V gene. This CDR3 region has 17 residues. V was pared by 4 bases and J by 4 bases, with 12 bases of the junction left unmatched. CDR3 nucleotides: TGTGCCATCAGTGGCCCTTTCGCTAGCGGGGAGGCAGATACGCAGTATTTT. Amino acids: CAISGPFASGEADTQYF.